These 19 T cell receptor beta chains originate from one sample sequenced in a study of cytomegalovirus exposure and HLA in healthy donors. PCR was performed using 60 Vbeta and 13 Jbeta primers. Measured with immunoSEQ multiplex PCR; TCRdb has only the in-frame clones, and not every one. The sample holds approximately 91,000 clones, roughly 86% seen once. The material sequenced was PBMCs. These TCRs come from a man younger than 40 in good health and CMV-seropositive.

The J gene is TRBJ2-7, the V gene TRBV28; TRBD1 agrees at 7 bases. The CDR3 consists of 14 residues. J gave up 2 bases and V 3 bases, and 4 bases lay outside the gene matches. From germline, CDR1 is MDHEN and CDR2 SYDVKM. The CDR3 here is CASSFQGETYEQYF. The CDR3 DNA reads as TGTGCCAGCAGTTTTCAGGGGGAAACCTACGAGCAGTACTTC.

The chain is built from TRBV5-1 and TRBJ1-4, with TRBD1 as a possible D gene (6 bases). CDR1 SGHRS and CDR2 YFSETQ come from the germline V gene. This CDR3 is built from 15 residues. Trimming pared 0 bases from V and 8 bases from J, leaving 14 bases between. CDR3 residues: CASSLAPGAEEKLFF. The CDR3 DNA is TGCGCCAGCAGCTTGGCGCCAGGGGCGGAGGAAAAACTGTTTTTT. Full variable domain (rest looked up from reference TRBV5-1 and TRBJ1-4): KAGVTQTPRYLIKTRGQQVTLSCSPISGHRSVSWYQQTPGQGLQFLFEYFSETQRNKGNFPGRFSGRQFSNSRSEMNVSTLELGDSALYLCASSLAPGAEEKLFFGSGTQLSVL.

V is TRBV5-4 and J is TRBJ1-2; 9 nucleotides match TRBD1. CDR3 length: 15 residues. The V segment lost 3 bases and the J segment 5 bases; nucleotides outside the gene matches: 8. The germline V gene has CDR1 SGHNT and CDR2 YYREEE (reference sequence). The CDR3 bases are TGTGCCAGCAGCTCTACAGGGGGCACTTGGTATGGCTACACCTTC. Translated: CASSSTGGTWYGYTF.

V is TRBV28 and J is TRBJ2-3; a possible D gene is TRBD1 (6 bases). This CDR3 has 14 amino acids. V was pared by 6 bases and J by 3 bases, with 13 bases between. The germline V gene encodes CDR1 MDHEN and CDR2 SYDVKM. The CDR3 region is CASRPRQETDTQYF. CDR3 bases: TGTGCCAGCAGACCAAGACAGGAGACAGATACGCAGTATTTT. The entire variable domain, with the rest obtained from reference TRBV28 and TRBJ2-3, is as follows: DVKVTQSSRYLVKRTGEKVFLECVQDMDHENMFWYRQDPGLGLRLIYFSYDVKMKEKGDIPEGYSVSREKKERFSLILESASTNQTSMYLCASRPRQETDTQYFGPGTRLTVL.

This clone has only a few counts. This chain links TRBV15 with TRBJ2-7; the match to TRBD2 covers 10 bases. CDR1 LNHNV and CDR2 YYDKDF come from the germline V gene (reference sequence). This CDR3 is 15 amino acids long. V shed 0 bases and J 4 bases; nucleotides not matched to a gene: 3. The DNA for the CDR3 is TGTGCCACCAGCAGAGATTCGACTAGCGGGTACGAGCAGTACTTC. It yields the protein CATSRDSTSGYEQYF.

This clone was seen a handful of times. The rearrangement uses TRBV11-3 and TRBJ2-1; TRBD2 aligns across 7 bases. Looked up from germline, CDR1 is SGHNT and CDR2 is YENEEA. This CDR3 is 13 amino acids long. The V segment lost 4 bases and the J segment 8 bases; nucleotides outside the gene matches: 5. Here the CDR3 reads CASSYREVDEQFF. CDR3 bases: TGTGCCAGCAGCTACCGGGAGGTCGATGAGCAGTTCTTC.

The chain uses TRBV9 and TRBJ2-1; D not certain. CDR3 length equals 14 residues. CDR1 is SGDLS, CDR2 YYNGEE, per germline. Deletions cut 0 bases from V and 3 bases from J, with 7 bases between. The CDR3 protein is CASSVAGSYNEQFF. The CDR3 coding sequence is TGTGCCAGCAGCGTAGCAGGCAGCTACAATGAGCAGTTCTTC.

The rearrangement joins TRBV14 to TRBJ2-7; unclear D gene. In germline, CDR1 is SGHDN, CDR2 FVKESK. Trimming left V 0 bases short and J 3 bases short, with 18 bases between. The CDR3 has 17 residues. CDR3 loop: CASSQDRGSGLGYEQYF. The CDR3 DNA is TGTGCCAGCAGCCAAGATAGAGGCTCCGGCTTAGGCTACGAGCAGTACTTC.

On this clone itself: At one end the junction does not follow the germline gene, possibly because of a read error. The chain employs TRBV7-7 and TRBJ2-5, with D possibly matching TRBD2 (6 bases). In germline, CDR1 is SSHAT, CDR2 FNYEAQ (reference sequence). The CDR3 runs 14 residues. Here the CDR3 reads CASSLLAQKETQYF. The CDR3 DNA is TGTGCTAGCAGCTTACTAGCTCAAAAAGAGACCCAGTACTTC.

The V and J genes are TRBV19 and TRBJ1-5; the D gene is possibly TRBD1 (6 bases). V shed 5 bases and J shed 6 bases, with 11 bases lying between them. The CDR3 has 13 amino acids. CDR1 is LNHDA and CDR2 is SQIVND in the germline V gene (reference sequence). The DNA of the CDR3 is TGTGCCAGTAGTCTGACAGGCGGTCAGCCCCAGCATTTT. It translates to CASSLTGGQPQHF.

V usage is TRBV6-1 and J usage is TRBJ1-1, with 8 bases that match TRBD1. V lost 6 bases, J lost 1 base, and 4 bases stayed unmatched. This CDR3 has 14 residues. Germline V gene sequence: CDR1 MNHNS, CDR2 SASEGT. The CDR3: CASSLTGANTEAFF. The CDR3 DNA sequence: TGTGCCAGCAGCTTGACAGGGGCGAACACTGAAGCTTTCTTT.

Notes on this clone: Since no conserved phenylalanine or tryptophan closes the CDR3, a read error is the likely cause. The V call is TRBV25-1, the J call TRBJ1-1; D unresolved. This CDR3 contains 12 residues. Germline assignment: CDR1 MGHDK and CDR2 SYGVNS. Between the trimmed V and J ends, which lost 4 bases and 1 base, there was a span of 4 bases. The CDR3 spells CASSVQNTEAFV. CDR3 in DNA: TGTGCCAGCAGTGTACAGAACACTGAAGCTTTCGTT.

The rearrangement links TRBV7-3 to TRBJ2-7; 12 positions match TRBD2. Germline V CDR1 and CDR2: SGHTA, FQGTGA. V shed 3 bases and J 5 bases; nucleotides not matched to a gene: 5. The CDR3 covers 15 residues. In DNA, the CDR3 is TGTGCCAGCAGCTTCCGACTAGCGGGAGTCCACGAGCAGTACTTC. Amino acids: CASSFRLAGVHEQYF. Filled out from reference TRBV7-3 and TRBJ2-7, the complete variable domain reads GAGVSQTPSNKVTEKGKYVELRCDPISGHTALYWYRQSLGQGPEFLIYFQGTGAADDSGLPNDRFFAVRPEGSVSTLKIQRTERGDSAVYLCASSFRLAGVHEQYFGPGTRLTVT.

The chain carries TRBV6-1 and TRBJ1-2; D unresolved. The CDR3 length is 14 residues. Germline CDR1 MNHNS, CDR2 SASEGT. Trimming pared 5 bases from V and 7 bases from J, leaving 17 bases between. The CDR3 spells CASSPHLDGSGYTF. DNA of the CDR3: TGTGCCAGCAGTCCCCACCTAGACGGGAGTGGCTACACCTTC.

The CDR3 DNA is TGCGCCAGCAGCCTATTAGGGGGGGACGGATCCTACGAGCAGTACTTC. Residues: CASSLLGGDGSYEQYF. The chain links TRBV5-1 to TRBJ2-7; D may be TRBD2 (7 bases). CDR3 length equals 16 residues. Per the germline V gene, CDR1 is SGHRS and CDR2 is YFSETQ. Deletions cut 4 bases from V and 1 base from J, with 18 bases between.

This clone appeared once. V usage is TRBV5-1 and J usage is TRBJ2-7; D ambiguous. V was shortened by 4 bases and J by 8 bases, with 10 bases between the two germline ends. The CDR3 is 11 residues long. The germline gives CDR1 SGHRS, CDR2 YFSETQ. The CDR3 DNA is TGCGCCAGCAGCATGTCTACGAAGCAGTACTTC. The encoded protein is CASSMSTKQYF.

The genes are TRBV19 and TRBJ1-2, with 8 bases identical to TRBD1. The CDR3 runs to 15 residues. Looked up from germline, CDR1 is LNHDA and CDR2 is SQIVND (reference sequence). J gave up 8 bases and V 3 bases, and 11 bases lay outside the gene matches. The CDR3 bases are TGTGCCAGTAGTATTCAGAGGCAGGGGGCGAAGGGCTACACCTTC. It codes for CASSIQRQGAKGYTF.

This clone occurred once. The rearrangement uses TRBV28 and TRBJ2-1; TRBD2 might be the D (5 bases). This CDR3 is 15 amino acids long. Trimming took 6 bases from V and 2 from J, leaving 14 bases between them. Looked up from germline, CDR1 is MDHEN and CDR2 is SYDVKM. In nucleotides, the CDR3 is TGTGCCAGCAGGACTGGACTTTCCGCCTACAATGAGCAGTTCTTC. Its protein product is CASRTGLSAYNEQFF.

The chain recombines TRBV6-1 with TRBJ2-7; TRBD1 matches 7 bases. Per germline, CDR1 MNHNS and CDR2 SASEGT. The junction had 5 bases not matched to a gene; V was cut back by 6 bases and J by 0 bases. The CDR3 runs to 14 residues. CDR3 nucleotides: TGTGCCAGCAGCGTACAGGGGAACTCCTACGAGCAGTACTTC. As protein: CASSVQGNSYEQYF.